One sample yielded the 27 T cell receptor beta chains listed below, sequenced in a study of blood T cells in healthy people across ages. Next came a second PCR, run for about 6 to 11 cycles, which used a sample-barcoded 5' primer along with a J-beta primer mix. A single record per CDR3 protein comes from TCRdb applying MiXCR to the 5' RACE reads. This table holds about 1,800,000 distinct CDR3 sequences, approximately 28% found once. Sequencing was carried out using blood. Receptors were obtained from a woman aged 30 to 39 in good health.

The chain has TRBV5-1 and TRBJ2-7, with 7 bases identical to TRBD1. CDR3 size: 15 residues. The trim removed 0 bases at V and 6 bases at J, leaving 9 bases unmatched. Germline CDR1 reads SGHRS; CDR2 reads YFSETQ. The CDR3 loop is CASSLGGQVSLEQYF. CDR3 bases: TGCGCCAGCAGCTTGGGTGGACAGGTCTCCCTCGAGCAGTACTTC.

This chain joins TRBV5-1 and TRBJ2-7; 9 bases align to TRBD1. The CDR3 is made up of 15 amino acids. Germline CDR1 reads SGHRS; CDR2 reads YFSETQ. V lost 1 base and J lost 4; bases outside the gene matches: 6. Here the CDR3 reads CASSLTTGGPYEQYF. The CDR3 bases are TGCGCCAGCAGCTTGACGACAGGGGGACCATACGAGCAGTACTTC.

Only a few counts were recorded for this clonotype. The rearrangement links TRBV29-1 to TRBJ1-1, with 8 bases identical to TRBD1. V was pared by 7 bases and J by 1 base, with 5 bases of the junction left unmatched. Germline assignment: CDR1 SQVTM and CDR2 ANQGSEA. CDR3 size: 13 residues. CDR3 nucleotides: TGCAGCGCGGGGGGACAGGAGAACACTGAAGCTTTCTTT. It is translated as CSAGGQENTEAFF.

This CDR3 reads CASSLGPGEVDTQYF. The CDR3 DNA reads TGTGCCAGCAGTTTAGGACCGGGGGAGGTGGATACGCAGTATTTT. The rearrangement uses TRBV27 and TRBJ2-3; maybe TRBD2 (6 bases). The CDR3 has 15 amino acids. V shed 2 bases and J shed 6 bases, with 15 bases lying between them. Germline loops: CDR1 MNHEY, CDR2 SMNVEV (reference sequence).

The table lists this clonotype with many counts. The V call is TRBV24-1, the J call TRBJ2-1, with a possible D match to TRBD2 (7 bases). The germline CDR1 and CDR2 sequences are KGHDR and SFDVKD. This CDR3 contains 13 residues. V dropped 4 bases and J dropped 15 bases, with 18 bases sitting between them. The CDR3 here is CATSEGGTNTRFF. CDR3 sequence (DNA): TGTGCCACCAGTGAAGGGGGGACTAATACGCGGTTCTTC.

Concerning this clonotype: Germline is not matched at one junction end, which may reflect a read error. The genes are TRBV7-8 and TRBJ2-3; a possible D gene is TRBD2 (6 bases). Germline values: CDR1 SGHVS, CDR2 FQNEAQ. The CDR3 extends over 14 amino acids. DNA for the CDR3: TGCGCCAGCAGCTTAATAGACGGGAGAAATACGCAGTATTTT. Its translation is CASSLIDGRNTQYF.

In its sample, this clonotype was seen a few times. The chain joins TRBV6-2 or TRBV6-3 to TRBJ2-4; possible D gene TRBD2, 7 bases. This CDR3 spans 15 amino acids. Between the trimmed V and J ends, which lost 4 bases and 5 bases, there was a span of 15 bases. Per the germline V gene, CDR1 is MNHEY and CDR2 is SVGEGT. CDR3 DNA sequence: TGTGCCAGCAGTTTGTCTTCGGGGGGCCAAAACATTCAGTACTTC. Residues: CASSLSSGGQNIQYF.

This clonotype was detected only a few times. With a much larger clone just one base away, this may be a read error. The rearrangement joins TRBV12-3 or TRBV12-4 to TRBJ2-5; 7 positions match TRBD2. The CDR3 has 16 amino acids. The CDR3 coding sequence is TGTGCCAGCAGTCCGGGGGACTATTCGACTCAAGAGGCCCAGTACTTC. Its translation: CASSPGDYSTQEAQYF.

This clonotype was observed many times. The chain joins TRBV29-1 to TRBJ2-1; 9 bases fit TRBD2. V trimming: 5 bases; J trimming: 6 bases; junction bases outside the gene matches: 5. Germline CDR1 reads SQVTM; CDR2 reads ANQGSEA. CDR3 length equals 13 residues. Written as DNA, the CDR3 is TGCAGCGTTCGGCTAGCGGGGCCCAATGAGCAGTTCTTC. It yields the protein CSVRLAGPNEQFF.

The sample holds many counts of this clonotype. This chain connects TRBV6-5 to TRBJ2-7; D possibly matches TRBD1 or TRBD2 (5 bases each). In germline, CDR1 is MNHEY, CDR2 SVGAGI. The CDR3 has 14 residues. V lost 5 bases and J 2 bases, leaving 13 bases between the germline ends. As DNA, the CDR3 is TGTGCCAGCAGTCCCCTCGGGGACGCCTACGAGCAGTACTTC. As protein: CASSPLGDAYEQYF.

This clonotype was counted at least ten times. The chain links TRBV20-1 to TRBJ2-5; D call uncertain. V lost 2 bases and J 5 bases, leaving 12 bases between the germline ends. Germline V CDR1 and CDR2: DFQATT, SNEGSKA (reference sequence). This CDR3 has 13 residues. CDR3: CSARRAGWETQYF. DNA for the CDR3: TGCAGTGCTAGAAGGGCAGGCTGGGAGACCCAGTACTTC.

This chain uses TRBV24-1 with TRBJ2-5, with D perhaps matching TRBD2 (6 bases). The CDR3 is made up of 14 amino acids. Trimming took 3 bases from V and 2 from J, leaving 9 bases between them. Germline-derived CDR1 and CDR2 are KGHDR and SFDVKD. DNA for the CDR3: TGTGCCACCAGTGATACGGGGGAACAAGAGACCCAGTACTTC. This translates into CATSDTGEQETQYF.

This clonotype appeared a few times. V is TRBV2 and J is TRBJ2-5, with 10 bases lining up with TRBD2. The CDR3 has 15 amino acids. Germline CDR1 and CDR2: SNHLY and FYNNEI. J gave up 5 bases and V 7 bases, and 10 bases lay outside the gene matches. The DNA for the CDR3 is TGTGCCAGCAAAGCGGGACTAGCGAGGACGGAGACCCAGTACTTC. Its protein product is CASKAGLARTETQYF.

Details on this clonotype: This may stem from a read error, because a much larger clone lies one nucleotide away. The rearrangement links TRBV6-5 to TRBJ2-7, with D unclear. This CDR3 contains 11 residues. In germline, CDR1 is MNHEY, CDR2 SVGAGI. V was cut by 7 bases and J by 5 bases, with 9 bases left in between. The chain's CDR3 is CASTKNHEQYF. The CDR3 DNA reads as TGTGCCAGCACCAAGAATCACGAGCAGTACTTC.

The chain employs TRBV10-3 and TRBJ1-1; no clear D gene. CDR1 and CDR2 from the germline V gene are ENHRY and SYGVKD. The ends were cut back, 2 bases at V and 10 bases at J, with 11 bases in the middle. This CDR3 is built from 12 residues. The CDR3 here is CAISEPSSRAFF. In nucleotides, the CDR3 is TGTGCCATCAGTGAGCCCTCATCCCGAGCTTTCTTT.

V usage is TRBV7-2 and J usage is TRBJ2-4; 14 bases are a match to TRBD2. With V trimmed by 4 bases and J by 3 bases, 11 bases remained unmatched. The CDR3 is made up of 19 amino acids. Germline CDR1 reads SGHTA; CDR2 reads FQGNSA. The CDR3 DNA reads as TGTGCCAGCAGCTCCCCCGGGACTAGCGGGGGAACCGTCAAAAACATTCAGTACTTC. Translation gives CASSSPGTSGGTVKNIQYF.

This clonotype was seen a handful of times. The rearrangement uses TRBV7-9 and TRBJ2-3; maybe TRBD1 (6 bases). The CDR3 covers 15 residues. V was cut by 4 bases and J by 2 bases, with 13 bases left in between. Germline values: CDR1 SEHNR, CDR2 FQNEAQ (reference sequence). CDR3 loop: CASSSQTGTTDTQYF. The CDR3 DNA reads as TGTGCCAGCAGCTCGCAGACAGGAACCACAGATACGCAGTATTTT.

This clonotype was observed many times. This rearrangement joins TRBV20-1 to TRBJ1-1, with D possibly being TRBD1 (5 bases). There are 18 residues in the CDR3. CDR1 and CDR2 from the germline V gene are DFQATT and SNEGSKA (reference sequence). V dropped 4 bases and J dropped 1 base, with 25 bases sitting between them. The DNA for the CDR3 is TGCAGTGCTATTGGCCCGAGGGGCGCATCCGGGGGGAACACTGAAGCTTTCTTT. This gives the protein CSAIGPRGASGGNTEAFF.

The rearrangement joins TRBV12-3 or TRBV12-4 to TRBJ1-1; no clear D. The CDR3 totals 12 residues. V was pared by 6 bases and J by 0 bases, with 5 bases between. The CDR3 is CASRYMNTEAFF. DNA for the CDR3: TGTGCCAGCAGGTACATGAACACTGAAGCTTTCTTT.

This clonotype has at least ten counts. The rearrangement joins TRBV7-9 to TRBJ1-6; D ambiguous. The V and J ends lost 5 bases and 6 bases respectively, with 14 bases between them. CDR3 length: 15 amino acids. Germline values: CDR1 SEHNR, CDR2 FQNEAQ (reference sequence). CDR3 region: CASSTSDSTNSPLHF. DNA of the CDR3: TGTGCCAGCAGCACCAGTGACTCGACTAATTCACCCCTCCACTTT.

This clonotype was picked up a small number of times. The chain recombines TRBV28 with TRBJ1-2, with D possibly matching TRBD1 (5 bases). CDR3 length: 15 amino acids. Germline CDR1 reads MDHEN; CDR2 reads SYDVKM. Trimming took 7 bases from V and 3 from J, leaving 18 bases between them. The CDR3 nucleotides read TGTGCCAGCACCGAAACGAACGGAGGGGACTATGGCTACACCTTC. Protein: CASTETNGGDYGYTF.

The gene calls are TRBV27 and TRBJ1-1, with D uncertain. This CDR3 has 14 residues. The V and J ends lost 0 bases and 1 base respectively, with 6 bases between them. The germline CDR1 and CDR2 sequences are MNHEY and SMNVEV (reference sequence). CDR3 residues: CASSLSVWNTEAFF. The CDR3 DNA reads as TGTGCCAGCAGTTTATCGGTTTGGAACACTGAAGCTTTCTTT.

The CDR3 is CASEKTGNTEAFF. The CDR3, as DNA: TGTGCCAGCGAGAAAACGGGAAACACTGAAGCTTTCTTT. V is TRBV7-9 and J is TRBJ1-1, with D unclear. The CDR3 totals 13 residues. V lost 8 bases to trimming and J lost 2 bases, with 12 bases between them. Germline V gives CDR1 SEHNR, CDR2 FQNEAQ (reference sequence).

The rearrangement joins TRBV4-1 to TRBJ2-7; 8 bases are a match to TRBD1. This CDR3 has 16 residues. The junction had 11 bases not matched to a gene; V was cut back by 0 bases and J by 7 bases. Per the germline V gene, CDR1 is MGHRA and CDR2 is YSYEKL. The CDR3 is CASSQDPGQALSEQYF. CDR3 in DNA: TGCGCCAGCAGCCAAGACCCGGGACAGGCCTTATCAGAGCAGTACTTC.

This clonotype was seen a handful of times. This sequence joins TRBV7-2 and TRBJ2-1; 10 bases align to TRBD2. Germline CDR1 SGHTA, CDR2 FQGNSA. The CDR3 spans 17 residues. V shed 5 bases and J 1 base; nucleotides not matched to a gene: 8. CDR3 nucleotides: TGTGCCAGCAGCCCCTGGACTAGCGGAAAATCCTACAATGAGCAGTTCTTC. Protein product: CASSPWTSGKSYNEQFF.

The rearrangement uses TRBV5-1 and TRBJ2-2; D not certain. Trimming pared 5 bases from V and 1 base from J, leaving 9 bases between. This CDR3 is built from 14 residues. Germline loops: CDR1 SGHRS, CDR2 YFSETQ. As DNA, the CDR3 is TGCGCCAGCAGGATGACGGAGAACACCGGGGAGCTGTTTTTT. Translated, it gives CASRMTENTGELFF.

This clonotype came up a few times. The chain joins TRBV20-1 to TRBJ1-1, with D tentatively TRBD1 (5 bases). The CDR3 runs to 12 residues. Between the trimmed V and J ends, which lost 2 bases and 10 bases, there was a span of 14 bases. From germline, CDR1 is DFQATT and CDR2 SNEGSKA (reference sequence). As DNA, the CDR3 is TGCAGTGCTAGAAATCCAGGGACGGGAGCTTTCTTT. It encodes CSARNPGTGAFF.